The clone carrying this T cell receptor (beta chain) was observed at least ten times. The CDR3 has 15 amino acids. The germline V gene has CDR1 LNHDA and CDR2 SQIVND (reference sequence). Unmatched junction bases numbered 6, after V lost 1 base and J lost 7 bases. This sample is drawn from a study of T-cell reconstitution after alpha-beta-depleted transplantation in children. The TCRbeta library incorporated unique molecular identifiers. A single record per CDR3 protein comes from TCRdb applying MiXCR to the PCR reads. The sample records 240,000 or so distinct CDR3 sequences, around 7.8% being singletons.

This clonotype was obtained from a male patient younger than 18 who had a stem cell transplant for acute lymphoblastic leukemia, so the T cells may come from the graft donor. This rearrangement joins TRBV19 to TRBJ2-1; the match to TRBD2 covers 8 bases. The input for sequencing was PBMCs, mostly from graft donor cells, taken 180 days after TCRalphabeta/CD19-depleted stem cell transplant. The DNA for the CDR3 is TGTGCCAGTAGTATAGCCCCAGCGGGAGTAAATGAGCAGTTCTTC. It yields the protein CASSIAPAGVNEQFF.